This paragraph covers one T cell receptor beta chain sequence. The data derive from a study of blood T cell repertoires in COVID-19. TCRdb keeps only in-frame clones here, not all; method: immunoSEQ multiplex PCR. Seen here are 150,000 or so clones, 86% observed once, and the top ten hold over 0.85%. Germline CDR1 is SGHTA and CDR2 is FQGNSA. The CDR3 is made up of 16 amino acids. The V gene end was trimmed by 2 bases and the J gene end by 0 bases; junction bases not matched to a gene: 4. Sequencing was done on a sample of peripheral blood. This rearrangement joins TRBV7-2 to TRBJ2-3, with 8 bases that match TRBD2. The source of this sequence is a man younger than 35 with acute or convalescent COVID-19. The CDR3 here is CASSLHSGTSTDTQYF. CDR3 DNA sequence: TGTGCCAGCAGCTTACATAGCGGGACTAGCACAGATACGCAGTATTTT. Full variable domain (rest looked up from reference TRBV7-2 and TRBJ2-3): GAGVSQSPSNKVTEKGKDVELRCDPISGHTALYWYRQSLGQGLEFLIYFQGNSAPDKSGLPSDRFSAERTGGSVSTLTIQRTQQEDSAVYLCASSLHSGTSTDTQYFGPGTRLTVL.